Below, one T cell receptor (beta chain) is given with its context. It lacks a known antigen. No much larger clonotype is one base removed from it; base qualities were not supplied. The data were obtained in a study of blood T cell repertoires in COVID-19 (dated by TCRdb to the early 2020s). In the study overall: Collaborator samples came from the United States, Italy and Spain and covered acute and convalescent phases of COVID-19. The prospective study material was composed of cDNA or gDNA derived from T cells, B-cell-depleted T cells, or PBMCs. Subjects who had been exposed to COVID-19, were actively infected with it, or had recovered from it provided the deeply sampled blood TCRbeta repertoires that made up the dataset. The repertoires were released in a freely available public database intended as a resource for research on the immune response to SARS-CoV-2. The samples were drawn from two sources: the first 160 participants of the ongoing ImmuneRACE study, and 1,200 or so subjects contributed by 6 global collaborators. A de-identified subject ID, COVID-19 status, age in years and sex were almost always included in the sample metadata. Where available, HLA class I and class II types were taken from metadata supplied by the sample provider and were not determined by assay-based typing. Study-wide findings and limitations: The amount of clinical and demographic metadata varied by source and participant and was provided uncurated.

Each collaborating institution followed its own protocols to collect whole blood in K2EDTA tubes. For TCRbeta analysis, collaborators shipped samples in one of three forms: frozen whole blood, isolated PBMCs, or DNA extracted from either of those sample types. TCRbeta CDR3 regions were amplified from genomic DNA using the immunoSEQ Assay, a bias-controlled multiplex PCR. The study's processing was this. Within the assay, amplification of reference gene primers was used to estimate how many nucleated cells each sample contained. To quantify the absolute abundance of each unique TCRbeta CDR3 rearrangement, sequence reads were collapsed and filtered. For each sample, productive Simpson clonality was calculated by taking the square root of Simpson's diversity index across productive rearrangements. In its TCRdb copy, this immuneACCESS table keeps in-frame sequences only and misses some clones. Where compared with another copy, unresolved V genes explain less than half of these, and the others have no known cause. Clonal size and the V and J genes are those of that table, whereas D and trimming came from the DNA. This sample comprises 160,000 or so clones, about 83% of them detected only once. Roughly 13% of the sample is in the top ten clones.

Inclusive of the bounding cysteine and phenylalanine, the CDR3 is 11 residues long. The DNA shown is the 33-base CDR3, in frame from base 1. The junction shows trimming of 6 bases on V and 3 bases on J, plus 6 bases between the germline ends. The clonotype originates from a woman aged 80 or over with acute or convalescent COVID-19. The chain is encoded by TRBV12-3 or TRBV12-4 joined to TRBJ2-7, with the identity of the D gene unclear. Sample: peripheral blood. The CDR3 reads as follows: CASSVSYEQYF. The sequenced DNA: TGTGCCAGCAGCGTGAGCTACGAGCAGTACTTC.